The present entry profiles one T cell receptor beta chain with its context. The antigen remains undetermined. These data originate in a study of cytomegalovirus exposure and HLA in healthy donors. Turning to the study itself: Early released data had about 85 million unique TCRs, all coming from HLA-typed donors.

There are 13 residues in the CDR3. The V end was cut by 0 bases, the J end by 8 bases, with 10 bases between. Germline CDR1 SGHNT, CDR2 YENEEA. Study-level points and caveats: Across all donors, roughly uniform sequencing depth was an assumption of the presence/absence analyses. Donors belonging to an Asian-associated ancestry cluster reportedly showed fewer N-insertions in productive TCRs than the roughly 680-donor mean, according to what a later analysis found. Later analysis indicated greater clonal expansion among HLA-associated TCR beta chains than among equally common other chains.

The PCR used 60 Vbeta and 13 Jbeta primers. Sequencing used immunoSEQ multiplex PCR; TCRdb keeps in-frame clones, though not all of them. The sample records under 150,000 clones, roughly 84% being singletons. Source material: PBMCs. The TCR was taken from a boy between 2 and 10 years old in good health and CMV-seronegative. The J gene is TRBJ1-2, the V gene TRBV11-3, with TRBD1 as a possible D gene (5 bases). As DNA, the CDR3 is TGTGCCAGCAGCTTAGATCGGGGGGAAGGCTACACCTTC. Translation: CASSLDRGEGYTF.